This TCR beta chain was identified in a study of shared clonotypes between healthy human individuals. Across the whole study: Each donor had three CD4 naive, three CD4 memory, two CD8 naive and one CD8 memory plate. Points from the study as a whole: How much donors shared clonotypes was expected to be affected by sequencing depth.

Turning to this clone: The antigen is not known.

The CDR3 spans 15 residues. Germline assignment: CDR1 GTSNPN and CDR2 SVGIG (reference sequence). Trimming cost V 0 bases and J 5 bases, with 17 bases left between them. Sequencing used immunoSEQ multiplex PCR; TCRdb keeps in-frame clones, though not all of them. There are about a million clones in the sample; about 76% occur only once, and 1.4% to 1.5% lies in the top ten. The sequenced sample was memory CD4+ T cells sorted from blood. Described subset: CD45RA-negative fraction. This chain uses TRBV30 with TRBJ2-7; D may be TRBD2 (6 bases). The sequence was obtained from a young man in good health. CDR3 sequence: CAWSVGGNRRNEQYF. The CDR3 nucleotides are TGTGCCTGGAGTGTAGGCGGGAACCGGCGTAACGAGCAGTACTTC. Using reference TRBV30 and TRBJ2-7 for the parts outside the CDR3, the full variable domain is SQTIHQWPATLVQPVGSPLSLECTVEGTSNPNLYWYRQAAGRGLQLLFYSVGIGQISSEVPQNLSASRPQDRQFILSSKKLLLSDSGFYLCAWSVGGNRRNEQYFGPGTRLTVT.